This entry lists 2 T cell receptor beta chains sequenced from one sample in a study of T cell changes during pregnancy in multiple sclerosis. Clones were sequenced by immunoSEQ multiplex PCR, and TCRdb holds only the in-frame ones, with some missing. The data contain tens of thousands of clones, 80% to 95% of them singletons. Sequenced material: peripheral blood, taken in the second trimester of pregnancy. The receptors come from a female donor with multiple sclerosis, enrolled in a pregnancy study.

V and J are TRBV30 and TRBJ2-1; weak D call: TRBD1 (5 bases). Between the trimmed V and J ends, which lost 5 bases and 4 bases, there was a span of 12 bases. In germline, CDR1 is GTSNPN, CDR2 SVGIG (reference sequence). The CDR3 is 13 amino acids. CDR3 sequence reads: CAWARDSYNEQFF. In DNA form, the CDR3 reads TGTGCCTGGGCACGCGACAGTTACAATGAGCAGTTCTTC.

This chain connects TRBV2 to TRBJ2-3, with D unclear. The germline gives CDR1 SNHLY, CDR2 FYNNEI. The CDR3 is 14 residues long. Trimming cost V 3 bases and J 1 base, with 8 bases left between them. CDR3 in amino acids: CASSDGLGTDTQYF. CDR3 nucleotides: TGTGCCAGCAGTGATGGCCTAGGCACAGATACGCAGTATTTT.